A selection of T cell receptor beta chains follows, all from one sample in a study of blood T cell repertoires in COVID-19. Produced via immunoSEQ multiplex PCR; TCRdb's table is partial and in-frame only. The sample has tens of thousands of clones; about 65% are singletons. Sequenced: peripheral blood. The receptors stem from a human donor in a cohort sampled during active COVID-19. The CDR3 runs from the conserved cysteine through the conserved F or W. Each record gives: J gene, D gene, V gene, clone size, CDR3 DNA, CDR3 protein. The D gene is left open where the match is weak. Expanded clones get a size class; other rows say once, few or many, or leave the size out.

>TRBJ1-2|NA|TRBV5-8|NA
TGTGCCAGCAGCCCTGACGGAGGGTTTGGTGGAGGCTATGGCTACACCTTC
CASSPDGGFGGGYGYTF
>TRBJ2-5|TRBD1|TRBV7-8|few
TGTGCCAGCAGCTCCCTCACGACAGGGGGCGGGGAGACCCAGTACTTC
CASSSLTTGGGETQYF
>TRBJ2-5|TRBD1|TRBV15|NA
TGTGCCACCAGCAGATGGGACAGGGGCGGCGAAGAGACCCAGTACTTC
CATSRWDRGGEETQYF
>TRBJ1-1|NA|TRBV2|few
TGTGCCAGCAGTGAAGTTAGTACGAACACTGAAGCTTTCTTT
CASSEVSTNTEAFF
>TRBJ2-3|NA|TRBV6-5|NA
TGTGCCAGCACCGTATCAGGCTTGGATACGCAGTATTTT
CASTVSGLDTQYF
>TRBJ2-2|NA|TRBV6-2/TRBV6-3|NA
TGTGCCAGCAGTTACTCCACCGGGACACTAAACACCGGGGAGCTGTTTTTT
CASSYSTGTLNTGELFF
>TRBJ2-2|TRBD2|TRBV20-1|NA
TGCAGTGCTAGTCGTCTAGCGGGAGGGCCCAACACCGGGGAGCTGTTTTTT
CSASRLAGGPNTGELFF
>TRBJ2-5|NA|TRBV5-1|NA
TGCGCCAGCAGCTTCTCGGGTCAGCAAGAGACCCAGTACTTC
CASSFSGQQETQYF
>TRBJ2-7|NA|TRBV29-1|NA
TGCAGCGGGGGGGACAGTTACGAGCAGTACTTC
CSGGDSYEQYF
>TRBJ2-3|TRBD1|TRBV5-1|NA
TGCGCCAGCAGCTACGGACAGGGCCCCGCAGATACGCAGTATTTT
CASSYGQGPADTQYF
>TRBJ1-2|NA|TRBV25-1|many
TGTGCCAGCAGTGAAGCCCCTGCACTGGATGGCTACACCTTC
CASSEAPALDGYTF
>TRBJ2-1|NA|TRBV6-5|NA
TGTGCCAGCAAGGTCAGTCAGGCCGATGAGCAGTTCTTC
CASKVSQADEQFF
>TRBJ2-2|NA|TRBV5-1|NA
TGCGCCAGTTGCTCCTCGGGAGATGACGGGGAGCTGTTTTTT
CASCSSGDDGELFF
>TRBJ2-1|TRBD2|TRBV3-1/TRBV3-2|NA
TGTGCCAGCAGCTCGGGACTAGCGGGAGCCTACAATGAGCAGTTCTTC
CASSSGLAGAYNEQFF
>TRBJ2-2|TRBD1|TRBV11-3|NA
TGTGCCAGCAGCATTTTTGGACAGGGATTGAGCGGGGAGCTGTTTTTT
CASSIFGQGLSGELFF
>TRBJ2-5|TRBD2|TRBV5-1|once
TGCGCCAGCAGCTTCGGGGCGGGGGGGCAAGAGACCCAGTACTTC
CASSFGAGGQETQYF
>TRBJ2-7|TRBD1|TRBV18|NA
TGTGCCAGCTCGTCCGGACAGGACTACGAGCAGTACTTC
CASSSGQDYEQYF
>TRBJ2-1|NA|TRBV21-1|NA
TGTGCCAGCAGCCCCGGGACTAGCGGATACAATGAGCAGTTCTTC
CASSPGTSGYNEQFF
>TRBJ2-1|TRBD2|TRBV11-1|NA
TGTGCCAGCAGCTTACTAGCGGACAAGTTCAATGAGCAGTTCTTC
CASSLLADKFNEQFF
>TRBJ2-7|TRBD2|TRBV5-4|NA
TGTGCCAGCAGCTTGGCGTCTATGAGCGGGAGAAAAGGCGAGCAGTACTTC
CASSLASMSGRKGEQYF
>TRBJ2-5|TRBD1|TRBV29-1|NA
TGCAGCGTTGAGGCCGGGACAGGGCTTCTTAAGAAGTACCAAGAGACCCAGTACTTC
CSVEAGTGLLKKYQETQYF
>TRBJ2-2|NA|TRBV19|NA
TGTGCCAGTAGTCGGCAGCCAAGGGGGTCCGGGGAGCTGTTTTTT
CASSRQPRGSGELFF
>TRBJ2-3|TRBD2|TRBV11-1|few
TGTGCCAGCAGCCCCGGGACTAGCGGGGGACTCAAGTATTTT
CASSPGTSGGLKYF
>TRBJ2-3|NA|TRBV5-1|once
TGCGCCAGCACTCCGGGTGGCAGTGCTAGCACAGATACGCAGTATTTT
CASTPGGSASTDTQYF
>TRBJ1-2|NA|TRBV27|NA
TGTGCCAGCAGTTCCCGGGGGACCCTTCTTTCTGGCTACACCTTC
CASSSRGTLLSGYTF
>TRBJ1-5|TRBD1|TRBV5-6|medium-sized
TGTGCCAGCAGCTTCGGGACAGACAATCAGCCCCAGCATTTT
CASSFGTDNQPQHF
>TRBJ1-2|NA|TRBV21-1|NA
TGTGCCAGCAGCAAAGCGTTGGGAGTGGATGGCTACACCTTC
CASSKALGVDGYTF
>TRBJ2-3|NA|TRBV5-1|NA
TGCGCCAGCACCGGGACACCAGGAGATACGCAGTATTTT
CASTGTPGDTQYF
>TRBJ1-1|NA|TRBV4-1|NA
TGCGCCAGCAGCTACAGACAGTTCCTTCGAGAAGTAAAAGTTTTCTTT
CASSYRQFLREVKVFF
>TRBJ2-7|NA|TRBV7-9|NA
TGTGCCAGCAGCCCTTTCGGTCGCTCCTACGAGCAGTACTTC
CASSPFGRSYEQYF
>TRBJ2-1|TRBD2|TRBV14|few
TGTGCCAGCAGCCAAGTCGGTAGCGGGAGGCTCAATGAGCAGTTCTTC
CASSQVGSGRLNEQFF
>TRBJ2-3|NA|TRBV11-2|NA
TGTGCCAGCAGCGTTACTTCCGGGGGATTCACAGATACGCAGTATTTT
CASSVTSGGFTDTQYF
>TRBJ1-1|NA|TRBV30|NA
TGTGCCTGGATAAACAGAAACACTGAAGCTTTCTTT
CAWINRNTEAFF
>TRBJ2-2|TRBD2|TRBV9|NA
TGTGCCAGCAGCGTCGAGGGACTAGCGGGAGCGGGGGAGCTGTTTTTT
CASSVEGLAGAGELFF
>TRBJ1-6|TRBD1|TRBV27|NA
TGTGCCAGCAGATCCGACAGGGTTTTTAATTCACCCCTCCACTTT
CASRSDRVFNSPLHF
>TRBJ1-2|TRBD1|TRBV2|NA
TGTGCCAGCACGGGACAGGGAGGAGGCTACACCTTC
CASTGQGGGYTF
>TRBJ1-5|NA|TRBV6-5|NA
TGTGCCAGCAATAGCGCAGGGGTCCCTAATCAGCCCCAGCATTTT
CASNSAGVPNQPQHF
>TRBJ1-2|NA|TRBV6-6|NA
TGTGCCAGCAGTTACGCCCCCGGAGTTAATGACTATGGCTACACCTTC
CASSYAPGVNDYGYTF
>TRBJ2-3|NA|TRBV9|NA
TGTGCCAGCAGCGTAGCCGTTACTAGCACAGATACGCAGTATTTT
CASSVAVTSTDTQYF
>TRBJ2-3|TRBD2|TRBV7-2|few
TGTGCCAGCAGCACCCGCCTAGCGGGGAAGCGAGATACGCAGTATTTT
CASSTRLAGKRDTQYF
>TRBJ2-3|NA|TRBV5-1|NA
TGCGCCAGCAGCTTGGGCGGTACCAGAACAGATACGCAGTATTTT
CASSLGGTRTDTQYF
>TRBJ1-4|NA|TRBV5-6|NA
TGTGCCAGCAGACGCTTGTTGGGCGCTAATGAAAAACTGTTTTTT
CASRRLLGANEKLFF
>TRBJ1-2|TRBD1|TRBV25-1|NA
TGTGCCAGCAGTGAACAGGACAGGGTCTCTGGCTACACCTTC
CASSEQDRVSGYTF
>TRBJ2-7|NA|TRBV4-3|NA
TGCGCCAGCAGCCAAGCGGACAGTGCTTTCTACGAGCAGTACTTC
CASSQADSAFYEQYF
>TRBJ1-1|TRBD1|TRBV2|NA
TGTGCCACCAAGGACAGGATGAACACTGAAGCTTTCTTT
CATKDRMNTEAFF
>TRBJ1-6|TRBD1|TRBV27|NA
TGTGCCAGCAGAATCTACAGGGGCGATAATTCACCCCTCCACTTT
CASRIYRGDNSPLHF